One sample yielded the 13 T cell receptor beta chains listed below, sequenced in a study of cytomegalovirus exposure and HLA in healthy donors (TCRdb year 2017). Library preparation employed the immunoSEQ multiplex PCR assay. For the multiplex PCR, a mixture combining 60 forward primers for TCR Vbeta segments and 13 reverse primers for TCR Jbeta segments was used. Sourced from immuneACCESS, this table was stored by TCRdb with only in-frame sequences that have V and J called. A share of the clones is absent; for the studies checked, an unresolved V gene accounts for under half, and the remainder has no known explanation. The sample contains about 200,000 clones, around 86% of them found a single time. 6.5% of the sample is in the top ten clones. Sequenced input: PBMCs. These receptors were collected from a woman between 45 and 65 years old in good health and CMV-seropositive.

As for this clone: The same CDR3 arises from other DNA sequences in this sample as well. This chain connects TRBV28 to TRBJ1-5; TRBD1 matches at 10 bases. Unmatched junction bases numbered 5, after V lost 5 bases and J lost 4 bases. Germline CDR1 MDHEN, CDR2 SYDVKM. CDR3 size: 15 residues. The CDR3 bases are TGTGCCAGCAGTCCACAGGGACAGGGGAATCAGCCCCAGCATTTT. Protein: CASSPQGQGNQPQHF. The variable domain in full, with the rest retrieved from reference TRBV28 and TRBJ1-5, is DVKVTQSSRYLVKRTGEKVFLECVQDMDHENMFWYRQDPGLGLRLIYFSYDVKMKEKGDIPEGYSVSREKKERFSLILESASTNQTSMYLCASSPQGQGNQPQHFGDGTRLSIL.

V gene TRBV2 combines with J gene TRBJ2-5, with D perhaps TRBD1 (6 bases). This CDR3 region has 14 residues. Germline CDR1 SNHLY, CDR2 FYNNEI. With 7 bases removed from V and 5 bases from J, the gap between germline ends came to 17 bases. Here the CDR3 DNA reads TGTGCCAGCACCCCAGGGGCTGAGGTGGAGACCCAGTACTTC. Its protein is CASTPGAEVETQYF.

This clone was counted only a few times. The rearrangement links TRBV5-4 to TRBJ2-2, with a weak D call TRBD1 (6 bases). CDR3 length equals 14 residues. V was shortened by 4 bases and J by 3 bases, with 10 bases between the two germline ends. The V gene's germline CDR1 is SGHNT and CDR2 YYREEE (reference sequence). The DNA of the CDR3 is TGTGCCAGCAGCGCAAGACAGGACACCGGGGAGCTGTTTTTT. Translated, it gives CASSARQDTGELFF.

The chain employs TRBV30 and TRBJ1-4, with TRBD1 matching over 10 bases. The CDR3 extends over 15 amino acids. Germline trimming cut 3 bases from V and 7 bases from J; bases unmatched to any gene: 8. Germline CDR1 GTSNPN, CDR2 SVGIG (reference sequence). The CDR3 protein is CAWRHPGQGIEKLFF. The DNA of the CDR3 is TGTGCCTGGAGGCATCCGGGACAGGGGATTGAAAAACTGTTTTTT.

The rearrangement joins TRBV2 to TRBJ2-7, with D tentatively TRBD2 (6 bases). CDR3 size: 14 residues. V was shortened by 4 bases and J by 5 bases, with 15 bases between the two germline ends. Germline V CDR1 and CDR2: SNHLY, FYNNEI. The CDR3 bases are TGTGCCAGCAGTGGATCTCGGGGAGGCGACGAGCAGTACTTC. Translation gives CASSGSRGGDEQYF.

The rearrangement uses TRBV5-8 and TRBJ1-5; a weak D match, TRBD1 (6 bases). This CDR3 has 14 amino acids. Trimming took off 1 base at V and 5 bases at J, with 10 bases between the two ends. Germline values: CDR1 SGHTS, CDR2 YDEGEE. The CDR3 sequence: CASSLTPGDQPQHF. The DNA for the CDR3 is TGTGCCAGCAGCTTGACGCCAGGGGATCAGCCCCAGCATTTT.

In this sample, this clone turned up once. This sequence joins TRBV29-1 and TRBJ1-2, with a tentative D call TRBD1 (6 bases). Germline CDR1 SQVTM, CDR2 ANQGSEA. The CDR3 runs to 14 residues. The V gene lost 3 bases and the J gene lost 9 bases, with 20 bases spanning the gap. The CDR3 sequence: CSVDRAGAGGRYTF. The CDR3 region has the DNA TGCAGCGTTGATAGGGCCGGGGCTGGGGGCCGCTACACCTTC. The full variable domain, completed using reference TRBV29-1 and TRBJ1-2, is SAVISQKPSRDICQRGTSLTIQCQVDSQVTMMFWYRQQPGQSLTLIATANQGSEATYESGFVIDKFPISRPNLTFSTLTVSNMSPEDSSIYLCSVDRAGAGGRYTFGSGTRLTVV.

The chain employs TRBV11-2 and TRBJ2-3; the match to TRBD1 covers 7 bases. The CDR3 spans 14 residues. Germline V gene sequence: CDR1 SGHAT, CDR2 FQNNGV. With V trimmed by 3 bases and J by 6 bases, 6 bases remained unmatched. In DNA, the CDR3 is TGTGCCAGCAGCTTTCCGGACAGGTGGGATACGCAGTATTTT. It yields the protein CASSFPDRWDTQYF. Full variable domain (rest looked up from reference TRBV11-2 and TRBJ2-3): EAGVAQSPRYKIIEKRQSVAFWCNPISGHATLYWYQQILGQGPKLLIQFQNNGVVDDSQLPKDRFSAERLKGVDSTLKIQPAKLEDSAVYLCASSFPDRWDTQYFGPGTRLTVL.

The chain employs TRBV7-6 and TRBJ2-5, with 9 positions matching TRBD2. Per germline, CDR1 SGHVS and CDR2 FNYEAQ. The CDR3 consists of 16 residues. V trimming: 3 bases; J trimming: 4 bases; junction bases outside the gene matches: 9. The CDR3, as DNA: TGTGCCAGCAGCTTTGCACGGCGCGGGGGGGCAGAGACCCAGTACTTC. It translates to CASSFARRGGAETQYF.

This clone was recorded once. Compared with germline, one end of the junction differs, possibly owing to a read error. This sequence joins TRBV10-3 and TRBJ2-5; possible D gene TRBD1, 5 bases. This CDR3 is 13 amino acids long. Looked up from germline, CDR1 is ENHRY and CDR2 is SYGVKD. CDR3 region: CAISESGVLGRDF. The CDR3 DNA reads TGTGCCATCAGTGAGTCAGGTGTGCTAGGCAGGGACTTC.

The rearrangement uses TRBV7-8 and TRBJ2-5; D possibly corresponds to TRBD2 (7 bases). The J call is doubtful: the DNA matches TRBJ2-7 better. This CDR3 region has 16 residues. The germline gives CDR1 SGHVS, CDR2 FQNEAQ. CDR3 in DNA: TGTGCCAGCAGCTTAGCATCCAGGGGAGGGACCTACGAGCAGTACTTC. Amino acid sequence: CASSLASRGGTYEQYF.

The CDR3 protein is CASSLTTGGRLGYTF. CDR3 nucleotides: TGTGCCAGCAGTTTGACGACAGGGGGTAGGCTTGGCTACACCTTC. The chain is built from TRBV28 and TRBJ1-2; 9 bases fit TRBD1. V was clipped by 3 bases and J by 7 bases; unmatched bases: 9. The CDR3 is made up of 15 amino acids. Per germline, CDR1 MDHEN and CDR2 SYDVKM.

This chain joins TRBV7-9 and TRBJ2-2, with 11 bases aligning to TRBD2. J was trimmed by 6 bases and V by 5 bases; bases with no gene match: 5. This CDR3 is 15 amino acids long. Germline loops: CDR1 SEHNR, CDR2 FQNEAQ (reference sequence). CDR3 residues: CASSRGLAGAGELFF. CDR3 coding DNA: TGTGCCAGCAGCCGCGGACTAGCGGGTGCCGGGGAGCTGTTTTTT.